These T cell receptor beta chains were read from a single sample in a study of PD-1 blockade in classical Hodgkin lymphoma. The data were produced by immunoSEQ multiplex PCR, yet TCRdb's version contains in-frame clones alone and is incomplete. The table has around 30,000 clones, approximately 91% seen once. Material for sequencing was peripheral blood mononuclear cells (PBMCs). The origin of the receptors is a human donor with classical Hodgkin lymphoma. The CDR3 runs from the conserved cysteine through the conserved F or W. Fields, in order: V gene, CDR3 protein.

TRBV7-5 | CARSNRDRSSYEQYF
TRBV10-3 | CAISDHPQGAGEKLFF
TRBV7-2 | CASSLDRFGGYQETQYF
TRBV7-9 | CASSRLDSGGHF
TRBV6-1 | CASRGSGAGTEAFF
TRBV7-3 | CASSLIRGPDEQFF
TRBV6-1 | CASSELGGNQPQHF
TRBV4-1 | CASSLAWSRPSSYNSPLHF
TRBV10-3 | CAISPEGGTYEQYF
TRBV5-6 | CASSSEGQAFF
TRBV18 | CASSQGTGNYNEQFF
TRBV5-1 | CASSLAGDYGYTF
TRBV30 | CAWSAGTTDTQYF